The rows below give T cell receptor beta chains drawn from one sample of a study of CD8 T cells in ankylosing spondylitis. In TCRdb, the 5' RACE reads were re-called with MiXCR into one record per CDR3 protein. This sample has about 220,000 distinct CDR3 sequences, with 7% to 8% found just once. Input material: blood, either unsorted or a sorted T cell fraction (not recorded which). These receptor sequences come from a male donor with ankylosing spondylitis. The CDR3 runs from the conserved cysteine through the conserved F or W. D genes are given only for firm matches. Size values are once, few and many counts, or a class for expanded clones, and some rows have none.

v_gene: TRBV11-1; abundance: few; d_gene: NA; j_gene: TRBJ2-1; CDR3nt: TGTGCCAGCAGCCCCCGGATCCAGACAGTGAAAACCTACAATGAGCAGTTCTTC; CDR3aa: CASSPRIQTVKTYNEQFF
v_gene: TRBV4-1; abundance: many; d_gene: NA; j_gene: TRBJ2-6; CDR3nt: TGCGCCAGCAGCCAAGGGGGGTCTGGGGCCAACGTCCTGACTTTC; CDR3aa: CASSQGGSGANVLTF
v_gene: TRBV7-9; abundance: many; d_gene: NA; j_gene: TRBJ2-3; CDR3nt: TGTGCCAGCAGCCCGCGCTTACCAGATACGCAGTATTTT; CDR3aa: CASSPRLPDTQYF
v_gene: TRBV6-2/TRBV6-3; abundance: many; d_gene: TRBD2; j_gene: TRBJ2-5; CDR3nt: TGTGCCAGCAGTTACACGGGACTAGCAGTGACCCAGTACTTC; CDR3aa: CASSYTGLAVTQYF
v_gene: TRBV7-2; abundance: many; d_gene: TRBD1; j_gene: TRBJ2-7; CDR3nt: TGTGCCAGCAGCTCCTGGACAGGGCAATACGAGCAGTACTTC; CDR3aa: CASSSWTGQYEQYF
v_gene: TRBV28; abundance: few; d_gene: TRBD1; j_gene: TRBJ2-1; CDR3nt: TGTGCCAGCAGTGAGGACAGGGGATTTGGGAATGAGCAGTTCTTC; CDR3aa: CASSEDRGFGNEQFF
v_gene: TRBV5-6; abundance: few; d_gene: NA; j_gene: TRBJ2-2; CDR3nt: TGTGCCAGCAGCTCCTCCGAGACTACCCTCACCGGGGAGCTGTTTTTT; CDR3aa: CASSSSETTLTGELFF
v_gene: TRBV6-2/TRBV6-3; abundance: many; d_gene: NA; j_gene: TRBJ2-1; CDR3nt: TGTGCCAGCAACAACGACCGCAAGGATGAGCAGTTCTTC; CDR3aa: CASNNDRKDEQFF
v_gene: TRBV2; abundance: few; d_gene: NA; j_gene: TRBJ1-1; CDR3nt: TGTGCCAGCAGTGAAGTAGGGAGGGTCTCTTTCGTGGAAGCTTTCTTT; CDR3aa: CASSEVGRVSFVEAFF
v_gene: TRBV4-3; abundance: few; d_gene: TRBD2; j_gene: TRBJ2-1; CDR3nt: TGCGCCAGCAGCCCCGCGGGAGGGTTATACAATGAGCAGTTCTTC; CDR3aa: CASSPAGGLYNEQFF
v_gene: TRBV29-1; abundance: many; d_gene: NA; j_gene: TRBJ1-2; CDR3nt: TGCAGCGTTCTGAGACCGGACGGTGGCTACACCTTC; CDR3aa: CSVLRPDGGYTF
v_gene: TRBV10-2; abundance: NA; d_gene: NA; j_gene: TRBJ1-5; CDR3nt: TGCGCCAGCAGTGCGCTACAGCCAAATCAGCCCCAGCATTTT; CDR3aa: CASSALQPNQPQHF
v_gene: TRBV7-9; abundance: few; d_gene: NA; j_gene: TRBJ1-2; CDR3nt: TGTGCCAGCAGCTTTTTATCAGTTAACTATGGCTACACCTTC; CDR3aa: CASSFLSVNYGYTF
v_gene: TRBV5-1; abundance: many; d_gene: TRBD1; j_gene: TRBJ2-7; CDR3nt: TGCGCCAGCAGCTTGATGGGGGGAAGACAGGGGCCCCACTACGAGCAGTACTTC; CDR3aa: CASSLMGGRQGPHYEQYF
v_gene: TRBV7-8; abundance: many; d_gene: TRBD1; j_gene: TRBJ1-2; CDR3nt: TGTGCCAGCAGCTTAGGAGCCGGGACAGGGATAGGGAGCTATGGCTACACCTTC; CDR3aa: CASSLGAGTGIGSYGYTF
v_gene: TRBV6-1; abundance: many; d_gene: NA; j_gene: TRBJ2-7; CDR3nt: TGTGCCAGCAGTGACGGGACTTCGAACTACGAGCAGTACTTC; CDR3aa: CASSDGTSNYEQYF
v_gene: TRBV29-1; abundance: many; d_gene: NA; j_gene: TRBJ2-1; CDR3nt: TGCAGCGTTGGGGCTAGCTTCACCTACAATGAGCAGTTCTTC; CDR3aa: CSVGASFTYNEQFF
v_gene: TRBV5-1; abundance: many; d_gene: TRBD1; j_gene: TRBJ1-2; CDR3nt: TGCGCCAGCAGCTACAGGGGGCCCGGGGGTGGCTACACCTTC; CDR3aa: CASSYRGPGGGYTF
v_gene: TRBV4-2; abundance: many; d_gene: TRBD2; j_gene: TRBJ2-1; CDR3nt: TGTGCCAGCAGCCAAGACCGTAGCGGGGGGGTCTACAATGAGCAGTTCTTC; CDR3aa: CASSQDRSGGVYNEQFF
v_gene: TRBV5-6; abundance: many; d_gene: NA; j_gene: TRBJ1-1; CDR3nt: TGTGCCAGCAGCTTGGGGCCAGATGGGTTCACTGAAGCTTTCTTT; CDR3aa: CASSLGPDGFTEAFF
v_gene: TRBV6-1; abundance: many; d_gene: NA; j_gene: TRBJ1-1; CDR3nt: TGTGCCAGCAAGGTTGGCAGGGTAGACACTGAAGCTTTCTTT; CDR3aa: CASKVGRVDTEAFF
v_gene: TRBV11-2; abundance: once; d_gene: NA; j_gene: TRBJ2-3; CDR3nt: TGTGCCAGCAGCTTAGGATGGTTAAGCACAGATACGCAGTATTTT; CDR3aa: CASSLGWLSTDTQYF
v_gene: TRBV11-2; abundance: many; d_gene: NA; j_gene: TRBJ2-7; CDR3nt: TGTGCCAGCAGCTTAGTCGGCAGTTTCTACGAGCAGTACTTC; CDR3aa: CASSLVGSFYEQYF
v_gene: TRBV4-3; abundance: many; d_gene: TRBD1; j_gene: TRBJ1-5; CDR3nt: TGCGCCAGCAGCCAAGATCAGGGGGAAGATCAGCCCCAGCATTTT; CDR3aa: CASSQDQGEDQPQHF
v_gene: TRBV5-1; abundance: many; d_gene: NA; j_gene: TRBJ2-2; CDR3nt: TGCGCCAGCAGCTTGGCGGCCGGGGGCACCGGGGAGCTGTTTTTT; CDR3aa: CASSLAAGGTGELFF
v_gene: TRBV28; abundance: few; d_gene: NA; j_gene: TRBJ1-1; CDR3nt: TGTGCCAGCAGTGCCCAGGATGGGGGGATGAACACTGAAGCTTTCTTT; CDR3aa: CASSAQDGGMNTEAFF
v_gene: TRBV28; abundance: many; d_gene: NA; j_gene: TRBJ2-1; CDR3nt: TGTGCCAGCAGTTTCTCGGCCTCCTACAATGAGCAGTTCTTC; CDR3aa: CASSFSASYNEQFF
v_gene: TRBV6-2/TRBV6-3; abundance: NA; d_gene: TRBD1; j_gene: TRBJ2-7; CDR3nt: TGTGCCAGCAGGCTGGGACAGGGGGCGATCTACGAGCAGTACTTC; CDR3aa: CASRLGQGAIYEQYF